This T cell receptor beta chain was observed in a study of CD4 T cells in relation to SARS-CoV-2 and coronaviruses. Profiled with immunoSEQ multiplex PCR; TCRdb holds only in-frame clones, not every one. Among 60,000 to 65,000 clones listed, about 94% were seen once. Before the COVID-19 pandemic, during about 2010-2018, CD4+ T cells were taken from unexposed donors. Sequenced sample: naive CD4+ T cells from PBMCs. Subset meaning: naive CD4+ T cells isolated by negative enrichment. This receptor was taken from a human donor in good health.

CDR3 sequence: CASAGWNEKLFF. The CDR3 DNA is TGTGCCAGCGCGGGGTGGAATGAAAAACTGTTTTTT. The genes are TRBV2 and TRBJ1-4, with D uncertain. Germline CDR1 and CDR2: SNHLY and FYNNEI. Trimming took 8 bases from V and 5 from J, leaving 9 bases between them. The CDR3 runs 12 residues.